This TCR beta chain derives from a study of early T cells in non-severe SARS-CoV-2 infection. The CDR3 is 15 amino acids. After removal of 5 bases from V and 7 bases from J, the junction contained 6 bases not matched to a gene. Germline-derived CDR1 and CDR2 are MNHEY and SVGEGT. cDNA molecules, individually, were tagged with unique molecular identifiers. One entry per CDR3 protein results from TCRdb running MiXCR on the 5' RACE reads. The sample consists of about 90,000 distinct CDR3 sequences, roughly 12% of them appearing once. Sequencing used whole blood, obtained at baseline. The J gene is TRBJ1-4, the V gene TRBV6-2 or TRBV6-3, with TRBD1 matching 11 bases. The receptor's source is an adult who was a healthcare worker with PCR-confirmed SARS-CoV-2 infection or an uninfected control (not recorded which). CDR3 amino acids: CASSPLDRGPEKLFF. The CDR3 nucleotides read TGTGCCAGCAGTCCCCTGGACAGGGGGCCTGAAAAACTGTTTTTT.